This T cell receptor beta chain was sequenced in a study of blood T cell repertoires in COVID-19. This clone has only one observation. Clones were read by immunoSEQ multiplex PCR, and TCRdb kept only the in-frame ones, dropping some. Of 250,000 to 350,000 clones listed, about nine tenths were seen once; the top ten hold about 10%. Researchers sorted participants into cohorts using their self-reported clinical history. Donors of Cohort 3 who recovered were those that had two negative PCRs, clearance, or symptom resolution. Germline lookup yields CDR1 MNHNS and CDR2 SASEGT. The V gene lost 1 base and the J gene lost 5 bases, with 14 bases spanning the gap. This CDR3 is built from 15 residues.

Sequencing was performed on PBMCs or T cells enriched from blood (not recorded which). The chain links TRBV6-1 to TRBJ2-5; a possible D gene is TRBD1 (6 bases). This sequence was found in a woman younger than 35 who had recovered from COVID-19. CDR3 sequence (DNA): TGTGCCAGCAGTGAAGTGGGACATAAAGGGGAGACCCAGTACTTC. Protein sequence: CASSEVGHKGETQYF.